This T cell receptor beta chain emerged from a study of blood T cell repertoires in COVID-19. For the study at large: Samples came from the United States, Italy and Spain, spanning acute and convalescent COVID-19. Sources were T cells, B-cell-depleted T cells, or PBMCs; the material itself was cDNA or gDNA.

In the study's own analysis: Amplification of reference gene primers provided the estimated nucleated cell counts. Only in-frame clones appear in the TCRdb table, and some are missing; sequencing was by immunoSEQ multiplex PCR. Clonal size and the V and J genes are those of that table, whereas D and trimming came from the DNA. The table shows 130,000 to 150,000 clones, with around 84% occurring only once. The CDR3 extends over 15 amino acids. V lost 1 base to trimming and J lost 4 bases; unmatched junction nucleotides: 6. CDR1 SGHNT and CDR2 YYREEE come from the germline V gene (reference sequence). The receptor comes from a human donor in a cohort sampled during active COVID-19. Specimen: peripheral blood. The chain links TRBV5-4 to TRBJ1-1; 8 nucleotides match TRBD1. The CDR3 loop is CASSLWTGSSTEAFF. In DNA, the CDR3 is TGTGCCAGCAGCTTGTGGACAGGGTCGAGCACTGAAGCTTTCTTT.